This TCR beta chain originates from a study of CD8+CD57+ T cells in acquired aplastic anemia (dated by TCRdb to between 2018 and 2020). Regarding the study in general: DNA extracted from sorted CD4+ and CD8+ cells had a mean of approximately 3.3 ug, with a range of roughly 0.17 to 30 ug. CD8+CD57+ expansion was defined as frequency above the mean frequency observed in healthy subjects. Broad study findings and their caveats: No significant difference in CD8+ Simpson's diversity was found between patients and healthy controls (P=0.060). Although 25 to 30 CD8+ CDR3 sequences were shared by patients and controls, these sequences appeared highly expressed in patients and within the immunodominant clones of patients.

According to the germline V gene (reference sequence), CDR1 reads DFQATT and CDR2 reads SNEGSKA. The CDR3 goes from the cysteine to the phenylalanine over 10 residues. Of the read, only the CDR3 DNA is kept; its 30 bases are in frame from base 1. Genomic DNA was used as template for profiling of TCR beta VDJ combinations and CDR3 sequences. An Illumina HiSeq 2000 was the platform used for TCR repertoire sequencing. The published analysis was carried out like this. TRBV/TRBJ rearrangement plots, CDR3 size and DJ length profiles, and Simpson's diversity index were used to evaluate the repertoires. The most abundant DNA sequence in the deep sequencing data was taken as the immunodominant clone. CDR3 amino acid sequences were screened for sharing across subjects and were compared with published repertoires and the VDJdb database. In-frame beta chains were kept once TCRdb had trimmed the public reads at Q25 with fastp and called clones with MiXCR. Each CDR3 protein gets just one entry, which takes the most common genes and DNA from the rows behind it. The V and J calls and clone size come from TCRdb's table, not from the authors' own analysis. In this sample the table shows some 180,000 distinct CDR3 sequences, about half of which occur a single time. The ten most abundant clones make up over 10% of the sample.

The patients picked for sequencing were ones in whom flow cytometry had shown an expansion of CD8+CD57+ cells. Every patient had a diagnosis of severe acquired aplastic anemia based on International Study of Aplastic Anemia and Agranulocytosis and Camitta criteria. Patients had received no therapy at the time of blood sampling. TCR repertoires of sorted CD4+ and CD8+ blood T cells from severe aplastic anemia patients and healthy subjects were deep-sequenced in the study. Patients were enrolled under clinicaltrials.gov protocols 00001620, 01623167, 00001397, 00071045, 00081523 and 00961064 in the USA. Ficoll-Paque density gradient centrifugation was used to isolate peripheral blood mononuclear cells. CD4+ and CD8+ T cells were sorted by FACS or magnetic beads before DNA extraction. Only a few counts were recorded for this clonotype. Its antigen has not been determined. This may stem from a read error, because a much larger clone lies one nucleotide away.

This receptor was identified in a human donor with aplastic anemia. Material: sorted CD4+, CD8+, or CD8+CD57+ T cells (not recorded which) from PBMCs. The chain employs TRBV20-1 and TRBJ1-1, with TRBD1 as a weak D call on 6 bases. The nucleotide sequence is given as TGCAGTGCCGTCAGGGGTGAAGCTCTCTTT. The resulting protein is CSAVRGEALF.